The sequence of this TCR beta chain was determined in a study of cytomegalovirus exposure and HLA in healthy donors. For the study at large: A subsequent analysis reported that the 95 to 150 validation repertoires were produced on the same platform that had also been used for the 500 to 700 first-cohort repertoires. General study points: Both high specificity and high sensitivity reportedly marked the classifier's diagnosis of cytomegalovirus status.

The CDR3 contains 12 residues. Germline CDR1 and CDR2: SNHLY and FYNNEI. V was clipped by 4 bases and J by 6 bases, with 6 bases between them. The method was immunoSEQ multiplex PCR; TCRdb's version includes in-frame clones alone and lacks a portion of them. The sample shows under 150,000 clones, roughly 90% of them seen only once. Comment on this clone: Its target is unknown.

The clonotype comes from a man between 18 and 35 years old in good health and CMV-seronegative. The chain has TRBV2 and TRBJ2-2; perhaps TRBD1 as D (6 bases). Material for sequencing was PBMCs. The CDR3 DNA follows: TGTGCCAGCAGTGGGGGGCCCGGGGAGCTGTTTTTT. Protein product: CASSGGPGELFF.